The 13 T cell receptor beta chains below were found in one sample sequenced in a study of cytomegalovirus exposure and HLA in healthy donors. With 60 Vbeta and 13 Jbeta primers, the PCR was carried out. Profiling relied on immunoSEQ multiplex PCR, and the TCRdb table lists in-frame clones only, not all of them. The table records more than 75,000 clones, around 90% of them present only once. The sequencing input was PBMCs. The receptors shown here come from a man between 18 and 35 years old in good health and CMV-seronegative.

A single count supports this clone. This chain links TRBV7-2 with TRBJ2-7; TRBD2 matches 7 bases. The germline gives CDR1 SGHTA, CDR2 FQGNSA. The J segment lost 3 bases and the V segment lost 0 bases, leaving 5 bases of the junction unmatched. This CDR3 has 15 amino acids. CDR3 sequence (DNA): TGTGCCAGCAGCTTAGCAGCTTCGGGAGGCTACGAGCAGTACTTC. It is translated as CASSLAASGGYEQYF.

The V gene is TRBV7-9, the J gene TRBJ1-2; 9 positions match TRBD1. Germline V gives CDR1 SEHNR, CDR2 FQNEAQ (reference sequence). This CDR3 spans 14 amino acids. The trim removed 7 bases at V and 8 bases at J, leaving 11 bases unmatched. The CDR3 loop is CASTPAGTGKGYTF. The DNA of the CDR3 is TGTGCCAGCACCCCGGCCGGGACAGGGAAAGGCTACACCTTC.

This clone was picked up one time. The chain recombines TRBV30 with TRBJ2-3; 10 bases match TRBD2. The V gene's germline CDR1 is GTSNPN and CDR2 SVGIG (reference sequence). This CDR3 comprises 16 residues. V lost 0 bases, J lost 0 bases, and 3 bases stayed unmatched. The CDR3 loop reads CAWSVGLAASTDTQYF. The CDR3 coding sequence is TGTGCCTGGAGTGTCGGACTAGCGGCTAGCACAGATACGCAGTATTTT.

This chain uses TRBV29-1 with TRBJ2-1; the D gene is possibly TRBD2 (6 bases). The V gene's germline CDR1 is SQVTM and CDR2 ANQGSEA. The V gene lost 3 bases and the J gene lost 7 bases, with 25 bases spanning the gap. The CDR3 contains 17 residues. The CDR3: CSVDNWEATITINEQFF. The CDR3 DNA follows: TGCAGCGTTGATAATTGGGAGGCGACCATTACAATTAATGAGCAGTTCTTC.

This rearrangement joins TRBV4-3 to TRBJ2-1; the match to TRBD1 covers 7 bases. The CDR3 is 17 residues long. The germline V gene encodes CDR1 LGHNA and CDR2 YSLEER. Trimming at V came to 0 bases and at J to 3 bases, leaving 8 bases not matched to a gene. DNA for the CDR3: TGCGCCAGCAGCCAAGATAGTGCGAGACAGGGCTACAATGAGCAGTTCTTC. Protein sequence: CASSQDSARQGYNEQFF.

This chain uses TRBV30 with TRBJ2-3, with D perhaps TRBD2 (5 bases). V gave up 2 bases and J gave up 0 bases, with 15 bases separating them. Germline CDR1 and CDR2: GTSNPN and SVGIG (reference sequence). The CDR3 extends over 16 amino acids. The CDR3 protein is CAWSPLLQRSTDTQYF. CDR3 bases: TGTGCCTGGAGTCCACTTCTCCAGCGGAGCACAGATACGCAGTATTTT.

The V gene is TRBV19, the J gene TRBJ2-7, with 9 bases aligning to TRBD1. The junction had 11 bases not matched to a gene; V was cut back by 7 bases and J by 4 bases. Germline V gene sequence: CDR1 LNHDA, CDR2 SQIVND (reference sequence). This CDR3 contains 15 residues. CDR3 in amino acids: CASTMGQGGGYEQYF. The CDR3 nucleotides are TGTGCCAGTACCATGGGACAGGGCGGCGGGTACGAGCAGTACTTC.

The chain combines TRBV6-1 with TRBJ2-7; D gene uncertain. CDR1 and CDR2 (germline): MNHNS, SASEGT. V was shortened by 3 bases and J by 5 bases, with 5 bases between the two germline ends. The CDR3 consists of 11 residues. This chain's CDR3 is CASSERDEQYF. The DNA for the CDR3 is TGTGCCAGCAGTGAGCGTGACGAGCAGTACTTC.

For this clone: The junction departs from the called germline gene at one end, perhaps through a read error. The V and J genes are TRBV28 and TRBJ1-1; no reliable D call. This CDR3 comprises 12 residues. Germline-derived CDR1 and CDR2 are MDHEN and SYDVKM. The CDR3 DNA reads as TGTGCCAGCAGTTTACCGTTGGAGGGAGCCGATTTT. Residues: CASSLPLEGADF.

V and J are TRBV29-1 and TRBJ2-1, with TRBD2 matching 11 bases. Germline loops: CDR1 SQVTM, CDR2 ANQGSEA. V dropped 1 base and J dropped 7; count of bases not matched to a gene: 6. The CDR3 has 15 amino acids. The CDR3 sequence: CSVEGLAGFRNEQFF. In DNA form, the CDR3 reads TGCAGCGTTGAAGGACTAGCGGGATTTAGGAATGAGCAGTTCTTC.

The table lists this clone with a count of one. The chain uses TRBV7-6 and TRBJ2-2; perhaps TRBD1 as D (6 bases). CDR1 and CDR2 from the germline V gene are SGHVS and FNYEAQ. The CDR3 loop spans 14 amino acids. V was pared by 4 bases and J by 2 bases, with 8 bases between. CDR3 sequence reads: CASSSGQNTGELFF. The CDR3 DNA reads as TGTGCCAGCAGCTCGGGACAAAACACCGGGGAGCTGTTTTTT.

This chain joins TRBV4-3 and TRBJ2-2; maybe TRBD2 (5 bases). Trimming took off 4 bases at V and 2 bases at J, with 11 bases between the two ends. The CDR3 extends over 15 amino acids. The germline V gene has CDR1 LGHNA and CDR2 YSLEER. The CDR3, as DNA: TGCGCCAGCAGCCTGAGGGCGGAAAACACCGGGGAGCTGTTTTTT. Its protein product is CASSLRAENTGELFF.

The CDR3 loop reads CASSSYRPTGGETQYF. The CDR3 region has the DNA TGTGCCAGCAGTTCCTACCGCCCGACAGGGGGCGAGACCCAGTACTTC. The chain has TRBV6-5 and TRBJ2-5; 10 bases fit TRBD1. The CDR3 is made up of 16 amino acids. Germline V lookup: CDR1 MNHEY, CDR2 SVGAGI. V gave up 4 bases and J gave up 5 bases; unmatched junction bases: 10.